This T cell receptor (beta chain) was captured in a study of T cell repertoires in cytomegalovirus infection. Study background: Alongside well-studied HLA-B-restricted CMV epitopes, recently identified HLA-C-restricted CMV epitopes were also used. Indicated by public TCR beta signatures were CMV infection and matching HLA type. Study conclusions and caveats: The cumulative frequency of public TCR beta families distinguished individuals who carried CMV together with the relevant HLA. The ex vivo response was dominated by HLA-C-restricted CMV-specific TCR beta clonotypes.

Turning to this clonotype: Its specificity is not known.

Unmatched junction bases numbered 10, after V lost 4 bases and J lost 4 bases. CDR1 is DFQATT, CDR2 SNEGSKA, per germline (reference sequence). The CDR3 covers 15 residues. TCRdb recomputed calls from the reads with MiXCR, one row per CDR3 protein. The data hold more than 75,000 distinct CDR3 sequences, with over 25% observed a single time. This TCR derives from a human donor in good health (CMV status not recorded). Some clones in this sample may be carry-over from other donors' samples. The starting material was CD8+ T cells from cultured PBMCs, obtained from culture after CMV antigen stimulation. The chain employs TRBV20-1 and TRBJ1-5; 7 positions match TRBD1. This CDR3 is CSANTGEESNQPQHF. CDR3 in DNA: TGCAGTGCTAATACAGGGGAGGAGAGTAATCAGCCCCAGCATTTT.